This T cell receptor (beta chain) came from a study of CD8+ T cells in alopecia areata (dated by TCRdb to the late 2010s). The study in broad terms: The treated patients, all with moderate-to-severe alopecia areata, were enrolled in an open-label pilot trial of oral tofacitinib given at 5 to 10 mg twice daily. Patients stayed on tofacitinib for 6 to 18 months and then had 6 months of follow-up off drug so that delayed response and recurrence could be assessed. High-throughput TCRbeta sequencing was used to examine T cell clonal expansion in alopecia areata in both the C3H/HeJ mouse model and human patients. Scalp tissue and sorted CD4+ and CD8+ peripheral blood T cells from patchy and totalis/universalis alopecia areata patients and from healthy controls were covered by human TCRbeta sequencing. Biopsies were taken from tofacitinib-treated patients at baseline and again at 4 and 24 weeks into treatment, and several of those patients also had a later scalp biopsy. Scalp clonality was compared across normal scalp (n=4), patchy alopecia areata scalp (n=8), and alopecia totalis/universalis scalp (n=8). RNA was extracted with the PAXgene miRNA kit for fixed scalp, the miRNeasy kit for PBMCs, and the RNeasy kit for mouse skin. TCRbeta CDR3 regions were amplified by immunoSEQ multiplex PCR using 35 Vbeta forward and 13 Jbeta reverse primers. Overall study outcomes, separate from this receptor: Compared with normal scalp, lesional scalp, particularly in alopecia totalis/universalis, had higher clonality and more expanded CD8+ clones, which suggests antigenic drive. Unlike mouse skin, where gammadelta T cells dominate, normal human skin contains resident alphabeta T cells that get sequenced too, which complicates analysis of the scalp TCR repertoire. TCR sequences shared between patients were less clear than in mice, possibly partly because of HLA diversity in the patient population.

The library was built by means of the immunoSEQ multiplex PCR assay. RNA was extracted from all samples and reverse transcribed into cDNA as template for TCR sequencing. SuperScript III was used for first-strand cDNA synthesis, primed with a 2:1 mix of oligo-dT and random hexamers. A synthetic immune receptor repertoire was used to gauge amplification bias, and whatever bias remained was removed computationally. Per the source publication's procedure: Raw reads were preprocessed for error removal, and CDR3 was defined according to IMGT conventions as running from the conserved cysteine to phenylalanine. To get clonality, Shannon entropy was normalized by log2 of the number of productive unique TCRs and the result was subtracted from 1. Scalp TCRbeta sequences were cross-referenced with sorted blood CD4 and CD8 repertoires so that the CD4 or CD8 identity of scalp clones could be inferred. In TCRdb, the immuneACCESS table is reduced to in-frame sequences with V and J assigned. These tables do not hold every clone; where another copy was compared, an unresolved V gene accounts for under half, and the others remain unexplained. D and trimming come from the DNA, and the V and J calls and clone size come from that table. Across this sample there are hundreds of thousands of clones, with roughly two thirds seen only once. Around 1.2% of the sample belongs to the ten largest clones.

This specimen's time point label, per the study, means: baseline before oral tofacitinib. Lesional scalp punch biopsies and peripheral blood were obtained from alopecia areata patients. PBMCs were isolated by density centrifugation and stained for CD3, CD4 and CD8, and CD4+ and CD8+ T cells were sorted on a FACSAria. Trimming removed 7 bases from V and 5 bases from J, leaving 17 bases between the germline ends. In the germline V gene, CDR1 corresponds to MNHEY and CDR2 to SVGAGI. The cysteine opens and the phenylalanine closes a CDR3 of 14 amino acids. Only CDR3 DNA is held: 42 bases, read in frame from base 1. Note on this clone: Its antigen specificity is not known. Base qualities are not recorded, but no much larger clone differs from it by a single base.

This chain joins TRBV6-5 to TRBJ2-5, with the D gene call left open. This TCR was recovered from a human donor with alopecia areata. Sequenced here: CD4+ T cells sorted from blood, sampled at week 0. The nucleotide sequence is given as TGTGCCAGCACCCCGACCGGCTCGGGCGAGACCCAGTACTTC. Its protein reads: CASTPTGSGETQYF.